The subject of this entry is one T cell receptor (beta chain). Its antigen is as yet unknown. This sample stems from a study of graft-versus-host responses after intestinal transplantation. Whole-study findings and limits: Recipient marrow harbored GvH clones, some of which surfaced first in ileum or blood.

V trimming: 5 bases; J trimming: 6 bases; junction bases outside the gene matches: 6. Germline V gives CDR1 LNHDA, CDR2 SQIVND (reference sequence). This CDR3 region has 13 residues. Repertoires were generated with immunoSEQ multiplex PCR, while TCRdb's copy carries only in-frame clones and drops some. The sample contains roughly 28,000 clones, roughly nine tenths of which appear only once. Sequences were derived from PBMCs, sampled about 15 months after intestinal transplantation. This chain uses TRBV19 with TRBJ2-7; 8 nucleotides match TRBD2. This TCR was sampled from a human patient who received an intestinal transplant, so some T cells may come from the graft donor. The CDR3 sequence: CASSPSLAGEQYF. The CDR3 DNA reads TGTGCCAGTAGTCCAAGCCTAGCGGGCGAGCAGTACTTC.